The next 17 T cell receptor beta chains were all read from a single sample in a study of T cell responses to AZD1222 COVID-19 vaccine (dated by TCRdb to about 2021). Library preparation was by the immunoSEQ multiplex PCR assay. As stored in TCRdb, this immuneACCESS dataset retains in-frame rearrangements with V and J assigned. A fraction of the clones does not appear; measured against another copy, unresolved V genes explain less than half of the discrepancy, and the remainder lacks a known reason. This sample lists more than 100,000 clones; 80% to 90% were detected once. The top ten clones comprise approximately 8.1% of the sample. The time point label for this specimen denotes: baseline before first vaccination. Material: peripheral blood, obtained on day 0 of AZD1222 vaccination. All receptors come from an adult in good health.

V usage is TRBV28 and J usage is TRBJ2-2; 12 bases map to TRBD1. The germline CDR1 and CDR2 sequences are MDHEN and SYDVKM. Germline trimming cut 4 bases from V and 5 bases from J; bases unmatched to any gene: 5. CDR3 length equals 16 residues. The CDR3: CASSSPGQGATGELFF. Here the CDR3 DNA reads TGTGCCAGCAGTTCGCCGGGACAGGGGGCGACCGGGGAGCTGTTTTTT. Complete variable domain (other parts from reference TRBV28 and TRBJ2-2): DVKVTQSSRYLVKRTGEKVFLECVQDMDHENMFWYRQDPGLGLRLIYFSYDVKMKEKGDIPEGYSVSREKKERFSLILESASTNQTSMYLCASSSPGQGATGELFFGEGSRLTVL.

The CDR3 DNA sequence: TGTGCCAGCAGCCACCGGGACAGGTCCTACGAGCAGTACTTC. Residues: CASSHRDRSYEQYF. V and J are TRBV27 and TRBJ2-7, with TRBD1 matching over 8 bases. Germline V gene sequence: CDR1 MNHEY, CDR2 SMNVEV (reference sequence). This CDR3 has 14 amino acids. V trimming: 6 bases; J trimming: 1 base; junction bases outside the gene matches: 5.

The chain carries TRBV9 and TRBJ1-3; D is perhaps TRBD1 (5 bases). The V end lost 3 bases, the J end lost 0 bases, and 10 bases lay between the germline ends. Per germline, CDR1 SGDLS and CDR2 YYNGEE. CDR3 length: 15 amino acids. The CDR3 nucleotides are TGTGCCAGCAGCGAGGGACTGCACTCTGGAAACACCATATATTTT. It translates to CASSEGLHSGNTIYF. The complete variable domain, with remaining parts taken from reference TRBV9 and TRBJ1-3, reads DSGVTQTPKHLITATGQRVTLRCSPRSGDLSVYWYQQSLDQGLQFLIQYYNGEERAKGNILERFSAQQFPDLHSELNLSSLELGDSALYFCASSEGLHSGNTIYFGEGSWLTVV.

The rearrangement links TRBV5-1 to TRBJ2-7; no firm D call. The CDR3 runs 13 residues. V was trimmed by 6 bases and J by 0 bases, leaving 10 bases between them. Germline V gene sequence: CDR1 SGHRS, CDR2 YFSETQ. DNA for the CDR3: TGCGCCAGCAACCCCGACGGCTCCTACGAGCAGTACTTC. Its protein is CASNPDGSYEQYF.

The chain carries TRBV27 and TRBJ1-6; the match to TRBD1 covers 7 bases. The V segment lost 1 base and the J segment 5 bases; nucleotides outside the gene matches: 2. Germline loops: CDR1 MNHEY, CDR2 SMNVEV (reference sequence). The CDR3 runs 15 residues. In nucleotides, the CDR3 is TGTGCCAGCAGTTTATTGGGACAGAATAATTCACCCCTCCACTTT. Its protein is CASSLLGQNNSPLHF.

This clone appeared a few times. The CDR3: CASSLVGVATEAFF. For the CDR3, the DNA is TGCGCCAGCAGCTTGGTAGGGGTGGCCACTGAAGCTTTCTTT. This chain links TRBV5-1 with TRBJ1-1; tentatively, D is TRBD1 (5 bases). V was cut by 0 bases and J by 4 bases, with 10 bases left in between. CDR3 size: 14 residues. CDR1 SGHRS and CDR2 YFSETQ come from the germline V gene.

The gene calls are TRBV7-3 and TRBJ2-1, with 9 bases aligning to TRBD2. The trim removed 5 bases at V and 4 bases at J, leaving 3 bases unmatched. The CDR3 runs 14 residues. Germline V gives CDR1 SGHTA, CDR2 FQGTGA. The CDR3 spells CASSPSGEYNEQFF. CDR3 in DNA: TGTGCCAGCAGCCCTAGCGGGGAATACAATGAGCAGTTCTTC.

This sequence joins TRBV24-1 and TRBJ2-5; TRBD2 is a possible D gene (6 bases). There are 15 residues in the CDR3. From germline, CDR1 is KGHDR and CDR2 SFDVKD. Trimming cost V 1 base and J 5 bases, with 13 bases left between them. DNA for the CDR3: TGTGCCACCAGTGATTTTGGTCTTGGAGGGGAGACCCAGTACTTC. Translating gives CATSDFGLGGETQYF.

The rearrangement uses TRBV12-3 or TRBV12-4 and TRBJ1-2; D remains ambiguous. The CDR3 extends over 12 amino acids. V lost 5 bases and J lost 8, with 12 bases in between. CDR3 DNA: TGTGCCAGCAGTCCCCGGCTGGGGGGCTACACCTTC. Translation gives CASSPRLGGYTF.

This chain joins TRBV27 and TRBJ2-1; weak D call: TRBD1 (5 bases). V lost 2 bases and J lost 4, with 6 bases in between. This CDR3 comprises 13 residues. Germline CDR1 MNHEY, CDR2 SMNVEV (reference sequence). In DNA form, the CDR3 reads TGTGCCAGCAGTTTAGACAGATACAATGAGCAGTTCTTC. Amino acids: CASSLDRYNEQFF.

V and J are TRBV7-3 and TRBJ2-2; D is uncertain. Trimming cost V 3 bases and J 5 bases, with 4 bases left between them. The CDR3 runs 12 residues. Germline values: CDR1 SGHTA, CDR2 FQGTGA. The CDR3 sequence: CASSFGTGELFF. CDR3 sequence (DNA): TGTGCCAGCAGCTTCGGGACCGGGGAGCTGTTTTTT.

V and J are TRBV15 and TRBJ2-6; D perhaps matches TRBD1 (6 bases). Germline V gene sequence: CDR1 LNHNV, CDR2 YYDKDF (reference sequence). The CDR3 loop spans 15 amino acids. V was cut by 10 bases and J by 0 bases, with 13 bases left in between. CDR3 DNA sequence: TGTGCCAGTGCACAGGGCAGCTCTGGGGCCAACGTCCTGACTTTC. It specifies CASAQGSSGANVLTF.

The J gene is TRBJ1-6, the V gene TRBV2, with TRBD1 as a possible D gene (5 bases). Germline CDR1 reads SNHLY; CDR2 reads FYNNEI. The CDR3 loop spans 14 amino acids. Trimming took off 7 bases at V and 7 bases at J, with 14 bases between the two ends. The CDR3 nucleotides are TGTGCCAGCAATATGGACATGGCCAATTCACCCCTCCACTTT. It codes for CASNMDMANSPLHF. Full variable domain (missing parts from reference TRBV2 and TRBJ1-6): EPEVTQTPSHQVTQMGQEVILRCVPISNHLYFYWYRQILGQKVEFLVSFYNNEISEKSEIFDDQFSVERPDGSNFTLKIRSTKLEDSAMYFCASNMDMANSPLHFGNGTRLTVT.

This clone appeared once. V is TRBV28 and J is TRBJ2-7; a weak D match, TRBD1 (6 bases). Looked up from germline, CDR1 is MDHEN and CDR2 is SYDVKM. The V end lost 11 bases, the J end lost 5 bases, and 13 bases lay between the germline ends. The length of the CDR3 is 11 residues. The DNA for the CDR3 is TGTGCCTCCAGGGGTAGCCACGAGCAGTACTTC. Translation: CASRGSHEQYF. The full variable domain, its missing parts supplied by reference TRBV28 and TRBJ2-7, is DVKVTQSSRYLVKRTGEKVFLECVQDMDHENMFWYRQDPGLGLRLIYFSYDVKMKEKGDIPEGYSVSREKKERFSLILESASTNQTSMYLCASRGSHEQYFGPGTRLTVT.

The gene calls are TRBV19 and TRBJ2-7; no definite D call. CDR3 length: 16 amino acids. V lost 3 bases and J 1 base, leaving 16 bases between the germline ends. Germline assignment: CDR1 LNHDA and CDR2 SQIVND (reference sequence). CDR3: CASSMNLGSWSYEQYF. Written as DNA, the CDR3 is TGTGCCAGTAGTATGAACCTGGGTTCTTGGTCCTACGAGCAGTACTTC.

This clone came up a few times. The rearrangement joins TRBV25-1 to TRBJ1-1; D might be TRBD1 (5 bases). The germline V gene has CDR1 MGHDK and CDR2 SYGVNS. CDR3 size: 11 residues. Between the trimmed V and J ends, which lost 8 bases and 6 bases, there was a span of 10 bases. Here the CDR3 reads CASSRVAEAFF. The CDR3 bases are TGTGCCAGCTCCAGGGTAGCTGAAGCTTTCTTT.

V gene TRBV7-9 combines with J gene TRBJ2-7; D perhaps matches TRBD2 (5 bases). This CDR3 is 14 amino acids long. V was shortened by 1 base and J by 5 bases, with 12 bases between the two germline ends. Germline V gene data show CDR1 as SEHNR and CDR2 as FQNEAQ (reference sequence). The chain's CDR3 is CASSLGHQADEQYF. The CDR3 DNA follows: TGTGCCAGCAGCTTAGGGCACCAAGCGGACGAGCAGTACTTC.